Listed below are T cell receptor beta chains from one sample, sequenced in a study of identical twins' blood T cells. TCRdb re-called the 5' RACE reads with MiXCR, one entry per CDR3 protein. The sample has about 370,000 distinct CDR3 sequences, about 28% seen once; the top ten hold 6.1%. Source material: PBMCs. These receptors were taken from a woman aged 18-50 years in good health. Each CDR3 is given with its conserved first and last residue. A D gene is named only where the DNA matches it firmly. Only some rows state a clone size, as once, few, many or a class for expanded clones.

v_gene: TRBV29-1
j_gene: TRBJ1-6
d_gene: .
abundance: few
CDR3nt: TGCAGCGTTTCTGTGGGGGGCGGTTCACCCCTCCACTTT
CDR3aa: CSVSVGGGSPLHF

v_gene: TRBV5-1
j_gene: TRBJ2-3
d_gene: .
abundance: .
CDR3nt: TGCGCCAGCAGCTTGAACGGACAGAACACAGATACGCAGTATTTT
CDR3aa: CASSLNGQNTDTQYF

v_gene: TRBV20-1
j_gene: TRBJ2-1
d_gene: .
abundance: .
CDR3nt: TGCAGTGCTAGAGACGATACGGGCAGCTACAATGAGCATTTCTTC
CDR3aa: CSARDDTGSYNEHFF

v_gene: TRBV9
j_gene: TRBJ2-4
d_gene: .
abundance: .
CDR3nt: TGTGCCAGCAGCGCCAACTCGGAGGTCGGTCAGTACTTC
CDR3aa: CASSANSEVGQYF

v_gene: TRBV6-4
j_gene: TRBJ1-5
d_gene: .
abundance: .
CDR3nt: TGTGCCAGCAGTGCCCGTTCCGCAGATACGCAGCATTTT
CDR3aa: CASSARSADTQHF

v_gene: TRBV7-9
j_gene: TRBJ1-1
d_gene: .
abundance: .
CDR3nt: TGTGCCAGCAGCTTAGGGGAAAGGGGAAACACTGAAGCTTTCTTT
CDR3aa: CASSLGERGNTEAFF

v_gene: TRBV6-5
j_gene: TRBJ2-3
d_gene: .
abundance: .
CDR3nt: TGTGCCAGCACAGGGTCTAGCACAGATACGCAGTATTTT
CDR3aa: CASTGSSTDTQYF

v_gene: TRBV7-8
j_gene: TRBJ2-5
d_gene: TRBD2
abundance: once
CDR3nt: TGTGCCAGCATCAATGGGCTAGCGGGGAAAGAGACCCAGTACTTC
CDR3aa: CASINGLAGKETQYF

v_gene: TRBV20-1
j_gene: TRBJ2-5
d_gene: .
abundance: few
CDR3nt: TGCAGTGCTCTACTCCGCCCGGGGGAGACCCAGTACTTC
CDR3aa: CSALLRPGETQYF

v_gene: TRBV20-1
j_gene: TRBJ1-5
d_gene: .
abundance: .
CDR3nt: TGCAGTGCTATTTTATCGGAAGTTCAGCCCCAGCATTTT
CDR3aa: CSAILSEVQPQHF

v_gene: TRBV6-5
j_gene: TRBJ2-4
d_gene: .
abundance: few
CDR3nt: TGTGCCACCCTGGACAGCTTAAAAAACATTCAGTACTTC
CDR3aa: CATLDSLKNIQYF

v_gene: TRBV29-1
j_gene: TRBJ2-1
d_gene: TRBD2
abundance: few
CDR3nt: TGCAGCGCCATGATCGTCCGGGAGGTATACAATGAGCAGTTCTTC
CDR3aa: CSAMIVREVYNEQFF

v_gene: TRBV5-1
j_gene: TRBJ1-1
d_gene: .
abundance: few
CDR3nt: TGCGCCAGCAGCTTGGCAGGCCGCGGAGGTCCCTACACTGAAGCTTTCTTT
CDR3aa: CASSLAGRGGPYTEAFF

v_gene: TRBV2
j_gene: TRBJ1-4
d_gene: TRBD1
abundance: few
CDR3nt: TGTGCCAGCGGAGGGACAGCAACTAATGAAAAACTGTTTTTT
CDR3aa: CASGGTATNEKLFF

v_gene: TRBV7-2
j_gene: TRBJ1-1
d_gene: .
abundance: few
CDR3nt: TGTGCCAGCAGCCCCGACAGAATTGGTGAAGCTTTCTTT
CDR3aa: CASSPDRIGEAFF

v_gene: TRBV6-6
j_gene: TRBJ1-6
d_gene: .
abundance: .
CDR3nt: TGTGCCAACAATTGGAGGGATTCACCCCTCCACTTT
CDR3aa: CANNWRDSPLHF

v_gene: TRBV9
j_gene: TRBJ1-3
d_gene: .
abundance: .
CDR3nt: TGTGCCAGCAGCGTAACTAGTCAAGCTGGAAACACCATATATTTT
CDR3aa: CASSVTSQAGNTIYF

v_gene: TRBV10-3
j_gene: TRBJ1-6
d_gene: .
abundance: many
CDR3nt: TGTGCCACCCAGGTTCCGAATTCACCCCTCCACTTT
CDR3aa: CATQVPNSPLHF

v_gene: TRBV5-1
j_gene: TRBJ2-5
d_gene: .
abundance: .
CDR3nt: TGCGCCAGCAGCTTGCACAGACAAGAGACCCAGTACTTC
CDR3aa: CASSLHRQETQYF

v_gene: TRBV4-3
j_gene: TRBJ1-6
d_gene: TRBD1
abundance: .
CDR3nt: TGCGCCAGCAGCCGGGGGACAGGGACTAATTCACCCCTCCACTTT
CDR3aa: CASSRGTGTNSPLHF

v_gene: TRBV20-1
j_gene: TRBJ2-5
d_gene: .
abundance: .
CDR3nt: TGCAGTGCTAGCGTTCAAAAGGACTGGGGGTTGGAGACCCAGTACTTC
CDR3aa: CSASVQKDWGLETQYF

v_gene: TRBV19
j_gene: TRBJ1-5
d_gene: TRBD1
abundance: .
CDR3nt: TGTGCCAGTAGGCGGGACAGTGGTACTGTATTCGGCAATCAGCCCCAGCATTTT
CDR3aa: CASRRDSGTVFGNQPQHF

v_gene: TRBV6-5
j_gene: TRBJ1-1
d_gene: .
abundance: many
CDR3nt: TGTGCCAGCAGTTATCGGTCGAACACTGAAGCTTTCTTT
CDR3aa: CASSYRSNTEAFF

v_gene: TRBV3-1
j_gene: TRBJ1-2
d_gene: TRBD1
abundance: few
CDR3nt: TGTGCCAGCAGCCAAACAGGGGATGGCTACACCTTC
CDR3aa: CASSQTGDGYTF

v_gene: TRBV27
j_gene: TRBJ2-3
d_gene: .
abundance: few
CDR3nt: TGTGCCAGCGGGGGAATAGATACGCAGTATTTT
CDR3aa: CASGGIDTQYF

v_gene: TRBV5-1
j_gene: TRBJ2-1
d_gene: TRBD2
abundance: many
CDR3nt: TGCGCCAGCAGCTTAGCTAGCGGAGATTACAATGAGCAGTTCTTC
CDR3aa: CASSLASGDYNEQFF

v_gene: TRBV29-1
j_gene: TRBJ1-2
d_gene: .
abundance: .
CDR3nt: TGCATCGTTGTGGCCCAAAATGGCTACACCTTC
CDR3aa: CIVVAQNGYTF

v_gene: TRBV6-5
j_gene: TRBJ1-2
d_gene: .
abundance: few
CDR3nt: TGTGCCAGCACGGGGGGCCGTAGCGGCTACACCTTC
CDR3aa: CASTGGRSGYTF

v_gene: TRBV5-1
j_gene: TRBJ2-1
d_gene: TRBD1
abundance: few
CDR3nt: TGCGCCAGCAGCTTGGCGCCGGGACAGACAAATGAGCAGTTCTTC
CDR3aa: CASSLAPGQTNEQFF

v_gene: TRBV20-1
j_gene: TRBJ1-1
d_gene: TRBD1
abundance: .
CDR3nt: TGCAGTGCTAGAGCTGTAGTACAGGGGGGATATACTGAAGCTTTCTTT
CDR3aa: CSARAVVQGGYTEAFF

v_gene: TRBV5-1
j_gene: TRBJ2-7
d_gene: TRBD2
abundance: few
CDR3nt: TGCGCCAGCAGCGGCCGGACTAGCGGTACCTACGAGCAGTACTTC
CDR3aa: CASSGRTSGTYEQYF

v_gene: TRBV5-1
j_gene: TRBJ1-2
d_gene: .
abundance: .
CDR3nt: TGCGCCAGCAGCTACCCGGGGTCAGGAGGCTACACCTTC
CDR3aa: CASSYPGSGGYTF

v_gene: TRBV6-5
j_gene: TRBJ1-4
d_gene: .
abundance: few
CDR3nt: TGTGCCAGCAGTTCTATCCCAGGGGCAACTAATGAAAAACTGTTTTTT
CDR3aa: CASSSIPGATNEKLFF

v_gene: TRBV29-1
j_gene: TRBJ1-4
d_gene: .
abundance: .
CDR3nt: TGCAGCGCTCTGACAGCAACTAATGAAAAACTGTTTTTT
CDR3aa: CSALTATNEKLFF

v_gene: TRBV6-5
j_gene: TRBJ2-1
d_gene: TRBD2
abundance: .
CDR3nt: TGTGCCAGCAGTAGGGGACTAGTAAACAATGAGCAGTTCTTC
CDR3aa: CASSRGLVNNEQFF

v_gene: TRBV12-3/TRBV12-4
j_gene: TRBJ1-1
d_gene: .
abundance: few
CDR3nt: TGTGCCAGCAGTTCAAGGGGCTCGATGAACACTGAAGCTTTCTTT
CDR3aa: CASSSRGSMNTEAFF

v_gene: TRBV29-1
j_gene: TRBJ1-5
d_gene: TRBD1
abundance: few
CDR3nt: TGCAGCGCTGCGACAGGGTCGAATAGCAATCAGCCCCAGCATTTT
CDR3aa: CSAATGSNSNQPQHF

v_gene: TRBV6-5
j_gene: TRBJ1-4
d_gene: .
abundance: many
CDR3nt: TGTGCCAGCACCTCATTGCAGACTAATGAAAAACTGTTTTTT
CDR3aa: CASTSLQTNEKLFF

v_gene: TRBV11-2
j_gene: TRBJ2-3
d_gene: .
abundance: few
CDR3nt: TGTGCCAGCAGCTTGTTACATACGCAGTATTTT
CDR3aa: CASSLLHTQYF

v_gene: TRBV19
j_gene: TRBJ1-5
d_gene: TRBD1
abundance: .
CDR3nt: TGTGCCAGTAGTACACCGGGACAGGGAGTGAGCAATCAGCCCCAGCATTTT
CDR3aa: CASSTPGQGVSNQPQHF

v_gene: TRBV5-1
j_gene: TRBJ2-1
d_gene: TRBD2
abundance: few
CDR3nt: TGCGCCAGCAGCTTGGATTTGGGGGGGGATGAGCAGTTCTTC
CDR3aa: CASSLDLGGDEQFF

v_gene: TRBV10-3
j_gene: TRBJ1-2
d_gene: .
abundance: .
CDR3nt: TGTGCCATCGGTCCGGACACGACATATGGCTACACCTTC
CDR3aa: CAIGPDTTYGYTF

v_gene: TRBV28
j_gene: TRBJ1-1
d_gene: .
abundance: many
CDR3nt: TGTGCCAGCAGCACGAACCGGGGAAAAACTGAAGCTTTCTTT
CDR3aa: CASSTNRGKTEAFF

v_gene: TRBV29-1
j_gene: TRBJ1-1
d_gene: .
abundance: .
CDR3nt: TGCAGCGCAACAGGAAACACTGAAGCTTTCTTT
CDR3aa: CSATGNTEAFF

v_gene: TRBV6-6
j_gene: TRBJ2-3
d_gene: .
abundance: many
CDR3nt: TGTGCCAGCAGTTACGGCGGTAGATTCACAGATACGCAGTATTTT
CDR3aa: CASSYGGRFTDTQYF

v_gene: TRBV20-1
j_gene: TRBJ1-1
d_gene: TRBD1
abundance: once
CDR3nt: TGCAGTGCACACAGGGGCCTGAACACTGAAGCTTTCTTT
CDR3aa: CSAHRGLNTEAFF

v_gene: TRBV20-1
j_gene: TRBJ2-2
d_gene: .
abundance: few
CDR3nt: TGCAGTGCTAGGTCTCCAGCGGCGACCGGGGAGCTGTTTTTT
CDR3aa: CSARSPAATGELFF

v_gene: TRBV5-1
j_gene: TRBJ2-4
d_gene: .
abundance: few
CDR3nt: TGCGCCAGCAGCTTGGAACAGGGTGGGGGCATTCAGTACTTC
CDR3aa: CASSLEQGGGIQYF

v_gene: TRBV18
j_gene: TRBJ2-5
d_gene: TRBD1
abundance: few
CDR3nt: TGTGCCAGCTCACCCGTAACAGGGGGTCGAGAGACCCAGTACTTC
CDR3aa: CASSPVTGGRETQYF

v_gene: TRBV21-1
j_gene: TRBJ2-2
d_gene: .
abundance: .
CDR3nt: TGTTCCAGCACCACAGGTTCGAACACCGGGGAGCTGTTTTTT
CDR3aa: CSSTTGSNTGELFF

v_gene: TRBV20-1
j_gene: TRBJ2-1
d_gene: TRBD2
abundance: .
CDR3nt: TGCAGTGCTTACAGCGGGAGTAAAGGTAATGAGCAGTTCTTC
CDR3aa: CSAYSGSKGNEQFF